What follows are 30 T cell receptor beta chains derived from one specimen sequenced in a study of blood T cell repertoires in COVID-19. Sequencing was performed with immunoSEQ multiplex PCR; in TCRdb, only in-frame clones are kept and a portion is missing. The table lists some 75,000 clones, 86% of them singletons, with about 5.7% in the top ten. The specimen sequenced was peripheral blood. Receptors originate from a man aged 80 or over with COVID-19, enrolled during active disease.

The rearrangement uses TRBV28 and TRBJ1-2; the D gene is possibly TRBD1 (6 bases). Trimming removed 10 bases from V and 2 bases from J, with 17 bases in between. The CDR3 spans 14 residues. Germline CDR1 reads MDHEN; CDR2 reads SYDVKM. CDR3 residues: CATTRGKVNYGYTF. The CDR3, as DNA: TGTGCCACCACCAGGGGCAAGGTAAACTATGGCTACACCTTC.

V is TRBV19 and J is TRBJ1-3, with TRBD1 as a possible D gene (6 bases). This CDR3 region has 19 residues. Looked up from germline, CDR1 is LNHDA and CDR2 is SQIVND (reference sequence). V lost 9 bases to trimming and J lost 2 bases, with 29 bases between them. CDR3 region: CARTEGQRRLAFAGNTIYF. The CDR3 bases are TGTGCCAGGACTGAAGGACAGCGCAGACTAGCATTTGCTGGAAACACCATATATTTT.

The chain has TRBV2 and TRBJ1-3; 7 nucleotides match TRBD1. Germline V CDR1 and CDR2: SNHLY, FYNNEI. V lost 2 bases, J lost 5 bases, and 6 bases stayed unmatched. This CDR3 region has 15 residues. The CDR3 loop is CASSEITGARNTIYF. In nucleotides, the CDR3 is TGTGCCAGCAGTGAAATAACAGGGGCAAGAAACACCATATATTTT.

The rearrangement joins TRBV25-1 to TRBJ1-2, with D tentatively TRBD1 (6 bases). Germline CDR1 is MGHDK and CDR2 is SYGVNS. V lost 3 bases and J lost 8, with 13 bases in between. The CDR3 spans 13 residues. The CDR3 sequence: CASSDRTARGYTF. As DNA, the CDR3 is TGTGCCAGCAGTGATCGGACAGCAAGGGGCTACACCTTC.

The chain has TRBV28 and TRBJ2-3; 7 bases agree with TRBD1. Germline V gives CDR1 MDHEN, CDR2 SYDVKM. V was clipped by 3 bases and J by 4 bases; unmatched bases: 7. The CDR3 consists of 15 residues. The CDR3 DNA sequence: TGTGCCAGCAGTTTCCGGGGCACAGGGGCAGATACGCAGTATTTT. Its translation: CASSFRGTGADTQYF. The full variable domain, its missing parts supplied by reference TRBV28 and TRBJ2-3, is DVKVTQSSRYLVKRTGEKVFLECVQDMDHENMFWYRQDPGLGLRLIYFSYDVKMKEKGDIPEGYSVSREKKERFSLILESASTNQTSMYLCASSFRGTGADTQYFGPGTRLTVL.

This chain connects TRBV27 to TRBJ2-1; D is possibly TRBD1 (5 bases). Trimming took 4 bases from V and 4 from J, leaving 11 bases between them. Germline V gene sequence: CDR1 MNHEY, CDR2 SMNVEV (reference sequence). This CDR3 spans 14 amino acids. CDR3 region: CASSSLRDYNEQFF. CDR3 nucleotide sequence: TGTGCCAGCAGTTCCCTCAGGGATTACAATGAGCAGTTCTTC.

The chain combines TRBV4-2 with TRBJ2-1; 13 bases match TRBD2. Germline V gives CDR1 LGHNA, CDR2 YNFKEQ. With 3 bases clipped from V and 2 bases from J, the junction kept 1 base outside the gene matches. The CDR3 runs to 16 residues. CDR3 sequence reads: CASSQGTSGTYNEQFF. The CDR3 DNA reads TGTGCCAGCAGCCAGGGGACTAGCGGGACCTACAATGAGCAGTTCTTC.

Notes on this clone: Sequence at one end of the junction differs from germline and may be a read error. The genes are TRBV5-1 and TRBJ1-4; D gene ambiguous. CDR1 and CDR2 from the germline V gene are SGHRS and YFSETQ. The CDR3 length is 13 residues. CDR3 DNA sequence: TGCGCCACCAGCAGCGGGGAGAGTGAAAAACTGTTTTTT. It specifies CATSSGESEKLFF.

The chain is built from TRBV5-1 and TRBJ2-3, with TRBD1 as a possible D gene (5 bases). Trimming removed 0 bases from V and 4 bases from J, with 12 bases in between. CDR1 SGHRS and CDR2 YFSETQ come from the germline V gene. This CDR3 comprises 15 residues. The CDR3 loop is CASSLEGRAPDTQYF. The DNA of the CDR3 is TGCGCCAGCAGCTTGGAAGGCAGGGCGCCAGATACGCAGTATTTT. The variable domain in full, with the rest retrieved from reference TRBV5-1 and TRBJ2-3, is KAGVTQTPRYLIKTRGQQVTLSCSPISGHRSVSWYQQTPGQGLQFLFEYFSETQRNKGNFPGRFSGRQFSNSRSEMNVSTLELGDSALYLCASSLEGRAPDTQYFGPGTRLTVL.

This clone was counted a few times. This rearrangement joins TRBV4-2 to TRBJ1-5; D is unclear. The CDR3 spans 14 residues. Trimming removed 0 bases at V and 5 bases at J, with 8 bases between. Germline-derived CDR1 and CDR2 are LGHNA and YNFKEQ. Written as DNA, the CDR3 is TGTGCCAGCAGCCAAGACCGGGGTGATCAGCCCCAGCATTTT. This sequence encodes CASSQDRGDQPQHF.

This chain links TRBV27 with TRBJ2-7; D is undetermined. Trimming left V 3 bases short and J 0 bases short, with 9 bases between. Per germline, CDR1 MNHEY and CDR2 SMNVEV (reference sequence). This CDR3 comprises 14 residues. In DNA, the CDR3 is TGTGCCAGCAGTTTCTCCTTCCCCTCCTACGAGCAGTACTTC. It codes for CASSFSFPSYEQYF.

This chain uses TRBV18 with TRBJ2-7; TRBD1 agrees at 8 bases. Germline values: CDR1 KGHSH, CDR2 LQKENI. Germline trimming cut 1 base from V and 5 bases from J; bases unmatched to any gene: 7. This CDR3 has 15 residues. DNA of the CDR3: TGTGCCAGCTCACCACATCCCGGACAGGGAAACGAGCAGTACTTC. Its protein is CASSPHPGQGNEQYF.

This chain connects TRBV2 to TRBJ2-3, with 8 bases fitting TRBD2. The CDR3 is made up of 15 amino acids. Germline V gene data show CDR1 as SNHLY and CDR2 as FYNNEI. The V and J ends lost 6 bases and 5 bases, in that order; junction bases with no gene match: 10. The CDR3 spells CASRGGLGVGDTQYF. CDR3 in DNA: TGTGCCAGCAGGGGGGGACTAGGGGTTGGAGATACGCAGTATTTT.

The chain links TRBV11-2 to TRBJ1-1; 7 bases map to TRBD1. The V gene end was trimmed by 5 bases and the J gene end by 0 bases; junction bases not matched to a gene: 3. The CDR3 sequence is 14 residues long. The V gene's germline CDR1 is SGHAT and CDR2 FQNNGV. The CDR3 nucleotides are TGTGCCAGCAGCCCGGGACAGCTGAACACTGAAGCTTTCTTT. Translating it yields CASSPGQLNTEAFF.

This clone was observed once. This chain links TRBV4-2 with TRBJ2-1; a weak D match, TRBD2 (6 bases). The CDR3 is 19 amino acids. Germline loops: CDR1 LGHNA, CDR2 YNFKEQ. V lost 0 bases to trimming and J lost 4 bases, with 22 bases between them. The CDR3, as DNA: TGTGCCAGCAGCCAAGATCTCACGAGGGGCGGGACTTCATACAATGAGCAGTTCTTC. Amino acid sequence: CASSQDLTRGGTSYNEQFF.

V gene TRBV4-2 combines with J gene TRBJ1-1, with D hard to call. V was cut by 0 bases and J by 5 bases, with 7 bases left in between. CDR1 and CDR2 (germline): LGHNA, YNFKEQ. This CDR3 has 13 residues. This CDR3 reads CASSQDLRTEAFF. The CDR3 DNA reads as TGTGCCAGCAGCCAAGATTTGCGGACTGAAGCTTTCTTT.

CDR3: CASSSQGGNTEAFF. The CDR3 DNA follows: TGTGCCAGCAGCTCCCAGGGAGGTAACACTGAAGCTTTCTTT. V usage is TRBV3-1 (or the pseudogene TRBV3-2) and J usage is TRBJ1-1, with D possibly being TRBD1 (5 bases). The V gene lost 5 bases and the J gene lost 2 bases, with 12 bases spanning the gap. Germline V CDR1 and CDR2: LGHDT, YNNKEL (reference sequence). The CDR3 loop spans 14 amino acids.

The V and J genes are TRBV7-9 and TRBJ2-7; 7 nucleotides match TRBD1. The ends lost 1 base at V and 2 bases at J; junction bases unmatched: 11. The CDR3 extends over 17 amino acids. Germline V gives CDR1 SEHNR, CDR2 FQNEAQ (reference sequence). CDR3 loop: CASSLGGNRGSAYEQYF. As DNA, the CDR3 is TGTGCCAGCAGCTTAGGAGGTAACAGGGGATCGGCCTACGAGCAGTACTTC.

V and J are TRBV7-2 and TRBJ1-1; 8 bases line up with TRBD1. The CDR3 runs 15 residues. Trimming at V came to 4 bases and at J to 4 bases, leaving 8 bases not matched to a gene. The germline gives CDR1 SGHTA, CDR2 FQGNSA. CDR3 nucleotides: TGTGCCAGCAGCTACTATGGACAGGGCGGCACTGAAGCTTTCTTT. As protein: CASSYYGQGGTEAFF.

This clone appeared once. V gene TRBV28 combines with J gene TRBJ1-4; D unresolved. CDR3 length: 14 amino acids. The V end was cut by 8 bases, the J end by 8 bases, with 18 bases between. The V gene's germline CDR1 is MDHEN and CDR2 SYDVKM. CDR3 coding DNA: TGTGCCAGCCGCGCCGCCTCTCCGAGGGAAAAACTGTTTTTT. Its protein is CASRAASPREKLFF.

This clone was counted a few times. CDR3 nucleotides: TGTGCCAGCTGGGGAAGGGGGCCCTATGGCTACACCTTC. Its protein product is CASWGRGPYGYTF. The chain combines TRBV6-5 with TRBJ1-2, with 7 bases fitting TRBD1. Germline V lookup: CDR1 MNHEY, CDR2 SVGAGI. The CDR3 spans 13 residues. V shed 8 bases and J 4 bases; nucleotides not matched to a gene: 7.

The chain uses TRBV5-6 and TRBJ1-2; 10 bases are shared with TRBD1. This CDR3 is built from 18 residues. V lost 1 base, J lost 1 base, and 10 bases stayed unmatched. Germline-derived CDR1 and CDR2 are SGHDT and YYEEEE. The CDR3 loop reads CASSLRGNRDRGNYGYTF. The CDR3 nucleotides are TGTGCCAGCAGCTTGAGGGGAAACCGGGACAGGGGTAACTATGGCTACACCTTC.

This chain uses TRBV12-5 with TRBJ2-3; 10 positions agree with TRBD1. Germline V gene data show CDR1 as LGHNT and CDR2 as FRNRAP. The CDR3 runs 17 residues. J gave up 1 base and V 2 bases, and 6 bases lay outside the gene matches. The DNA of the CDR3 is TGTGCTAGTGGTTTGTGGATAGGACAGGGGGGCACAGATACGCAGTATTTT. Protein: CASGLWIGQGGTDTQYF.

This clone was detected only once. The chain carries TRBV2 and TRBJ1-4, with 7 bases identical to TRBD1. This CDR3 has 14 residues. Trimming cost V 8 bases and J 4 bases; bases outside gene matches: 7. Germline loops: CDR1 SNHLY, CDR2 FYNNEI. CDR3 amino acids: CASGRDRVNEKLFF. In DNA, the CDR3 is TGTGCCAGCGGCCGGGACAGAGTTAATGAAAAACTGTTTTTT.

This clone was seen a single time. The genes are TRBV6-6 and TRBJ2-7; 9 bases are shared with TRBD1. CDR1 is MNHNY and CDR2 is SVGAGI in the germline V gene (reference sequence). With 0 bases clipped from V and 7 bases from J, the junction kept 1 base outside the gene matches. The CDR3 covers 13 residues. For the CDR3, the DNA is TGTGCCAGCAGTTACTCCGGACAGGGGGAGCAGTACTTC. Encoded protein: CASSYSGQGEQYF.

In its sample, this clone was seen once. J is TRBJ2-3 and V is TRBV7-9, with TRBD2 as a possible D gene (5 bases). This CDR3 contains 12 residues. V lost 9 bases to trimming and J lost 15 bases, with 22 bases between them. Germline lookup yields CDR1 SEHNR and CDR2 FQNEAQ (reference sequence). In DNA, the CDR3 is TGTGCCAGTACACCAGACCAGCGGACCGAATATTTT. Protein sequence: CASTPDQRTEYF.

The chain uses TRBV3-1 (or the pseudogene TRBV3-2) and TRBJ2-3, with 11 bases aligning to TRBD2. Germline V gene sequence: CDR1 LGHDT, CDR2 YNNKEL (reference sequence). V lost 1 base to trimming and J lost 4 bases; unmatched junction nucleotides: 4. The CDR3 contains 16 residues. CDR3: CASSQGASGRSDTQYF. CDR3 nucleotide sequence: TGTGCCAGCAGCCAAGGGGCTAGCGGGAGGTCAGATACGCAGTATTTT.

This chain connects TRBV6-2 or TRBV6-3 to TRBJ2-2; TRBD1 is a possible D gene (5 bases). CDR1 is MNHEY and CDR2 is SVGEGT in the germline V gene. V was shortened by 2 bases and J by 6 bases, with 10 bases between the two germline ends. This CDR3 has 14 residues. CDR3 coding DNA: TGTGCCAGCAGTTACCTGGGGCCCCCCGGGGAGCTGTTTTTT. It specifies CASSYLGPPGELFF.

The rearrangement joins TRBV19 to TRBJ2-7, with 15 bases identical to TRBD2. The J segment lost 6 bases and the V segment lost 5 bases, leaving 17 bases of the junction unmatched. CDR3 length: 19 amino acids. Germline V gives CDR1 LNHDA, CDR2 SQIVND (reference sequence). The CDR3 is CASSPRRAGLAGGRSEQYF. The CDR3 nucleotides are TGTGCCAGTAGTCCACGGCGGGCAGGACTAGCGGGGGGGCGTTCCGAGCAGTACTTC. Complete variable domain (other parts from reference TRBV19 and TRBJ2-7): DGGITQSPKYLFRKEGQNVTLSCEQNLNHDAMYWYRQDPGQGLRLIYYSQIVNDFQKGDIAEGYSVSREKKESFPLTVTSAQKNPTAFYLCASSPRRAGLAGGRSEQYFGPGTRLTVT.

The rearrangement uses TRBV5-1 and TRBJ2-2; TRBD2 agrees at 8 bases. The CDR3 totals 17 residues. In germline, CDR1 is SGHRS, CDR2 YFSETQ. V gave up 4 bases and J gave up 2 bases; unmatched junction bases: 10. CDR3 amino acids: CASSRPGLGGNTGELFF. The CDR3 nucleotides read TGCGCCAGCAGCCGCCCGGGACTAGGGGGTAACACCGGGGAGCTGTTTTTT.